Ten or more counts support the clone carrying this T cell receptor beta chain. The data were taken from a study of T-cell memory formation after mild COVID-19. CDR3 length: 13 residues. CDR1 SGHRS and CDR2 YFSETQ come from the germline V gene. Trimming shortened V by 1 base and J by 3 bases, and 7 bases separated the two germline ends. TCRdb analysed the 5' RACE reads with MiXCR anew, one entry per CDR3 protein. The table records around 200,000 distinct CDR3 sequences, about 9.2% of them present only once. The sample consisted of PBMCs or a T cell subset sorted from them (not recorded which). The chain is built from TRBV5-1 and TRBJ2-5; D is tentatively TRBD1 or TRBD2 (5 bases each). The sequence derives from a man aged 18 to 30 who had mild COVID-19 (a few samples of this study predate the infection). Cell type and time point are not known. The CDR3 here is CASSLRGEETQYF. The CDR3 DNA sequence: TGCGCCAGCAGCTTGAGAGGGGAAGAGACCCAGTACTTC.